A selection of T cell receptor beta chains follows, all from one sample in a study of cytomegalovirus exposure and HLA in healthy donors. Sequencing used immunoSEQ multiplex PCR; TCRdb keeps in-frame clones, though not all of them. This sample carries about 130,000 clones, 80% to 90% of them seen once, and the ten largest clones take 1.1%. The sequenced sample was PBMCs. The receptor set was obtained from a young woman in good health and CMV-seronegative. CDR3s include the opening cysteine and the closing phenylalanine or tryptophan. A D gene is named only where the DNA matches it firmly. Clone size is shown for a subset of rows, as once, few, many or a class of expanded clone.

cdr3_nt: TGTGCCAGCAGTTTAATCTCCACAGATACGCAGTATTTT
cdr3_aa: CASSLISTDTQYF
d_call: -
v_call: TRBV28
j_call: TRBJ2-3
clone_size: once

cdr3_nt: TGTGCCAGCACCACAAGGACAGGGGGCATCTACGAGCAGTACTTC
cdr3_aa: CASTTRTGGIYEQYF
d_call: TRBD1
v_call: TRBV7-8
j_call: TRBJ2-7
clone_size: once

cdr3_nt: TGTGCCAGCAGGCAGGTAGGACTGTTTTTT
cdr3_aa: CASRQVGLFF
d_call: -
v_call: TRBV6-5
j_call: TRBJ1-4
clone_size: few

cdr3_nt: TGCGCCAGCAGTGAAGGGGGACAGGGCCTCCTGACCCAGTACTTC
cdr3_aa: CASSEGGQGLLTQYF
d_call: TRBD1
v_call: TRBV10-1
j_call: TRBJ2-5
clone_size: -

cdr3_nt: TGTGCCAGCAAGGAGGAGATTACCGGGGAGCTGTTTTTT
cdr3_aa: CASKEEITGELFF
d_call: -
v_call: TRBV2
j_call: TRBJ2-2
clone_size: -

cdr3_nt: TGTGCCAGCAGTTTCGAGGCAAACACAGATACGCAGTATTTT
cdr3_aa: CASSFEANTDTQYF
d_call: -
v_call: TRBV27
j_call: TRBJ2-3
clone_size: -

cdr3_nt: TGTGCCAGCAGCCATACTGGGACTAGCCCGAAAGAGACCCAGTACTTC
cdr3_aa: CASSHTGTSPKETQYF
d_call: TRBD2
v_call: TRBV9
j_call: TRBJ2-5
clone_size: -

cdr3_nt: TGTGCCAGCAGTTTGCCCACAGGGGGGGGGAACACTGAAGCTTTCTTT
cdr3_aa: CASSLPTGGGNTEAFF
d_call: TRBD1
v_call: TRBV28
j_call: TRBJ1-1
clone_size: -

cdr3_nt: TGTGCCAGCAGTTTACTTTCGGTGGGACAGGGGTATTACGAGCAGTACTTC
cdr3_aa: CASSLLSVGQGYYEQYF
d_call: TRBD1
v_call: TRBV27
j_call: TRBJ2-7
clone_size: -

cdr3_nt: TGTGCCATCAGTCCGGACAGGGCTTGGGCTGAAGCTTTCTTT
cdr3_aa: CAISPDRAWAEAFF
d_call: TRBD1
v_call: TRBV10-3
j_call: TRBJ1-1
clone_size: -

cdr3_nt: TGTGCCAGCAGTGTGGAGGGGTCCGGGAACACTGAAGCTTTCTTT
cdr3_aa: CASSVEGSGNTEAFF
d_call: -
v_call: TRBV2
j_call: TRBJ1-1
clone_size: many

cdr3_nt: TGTGCCAGCAGTCAGCAGGGTGTGAACACTGAAGCTTTCTTT
cdr3_aa: CASSQQGVNTEAFF
d_call: -
v_call: TRBV6-5
j_call: TRBJ1-1
clone_size: -

cdr3_nt: TGTGCCAGCAGTAGGACAGGGACCTACAATGAGCAGTTCTTC
cdr3_aa: CASSRTGTYNEQFF
d_call: TRBD1
v_call: TRBV25-1
j_call: TRBJ2-1
clone_size: -

cdr3_nt: TGCGCCAGCAGCTTTCAGTTTGAGGGTTCTGAAGCTTTCTTT
cdr3_aa: CASSFQFEGSEAFF
d_call: -
v_call: TRBV5-1
j_call: TRBJ1-1
clone_size: -

cdr3_nt: TGCGCCAGGTGGGCTAGCACAGCGGGGGGAAAAGAGACCCAGTACTTC
cdr3_aa: CARWASTAGGKETQYF
d_call: TRBD2
v_call: TRBV5-1
j_call: TRBJ2-5
clone_size: -

cdr3_nt: TGTGCCAGCAGTGAAGGGGACTCATCTAAGGGGTACTTC
cdr3_aa: CASSEGDSSKGYF
d_call: -
v_call: TRBV2
j_call: TRBJ2-7
clone_size: -

cdr3_nt: TGTGCCAGCATCAGTTCGGGGAGTCTCACAGATACGCAGTATTTT
cdr3_aa: CASISSGSLTDTQYF
d_call: -
v_call: TRBV6-1
j_call: TRBJ2-3
clone_size: once

cdr3_nt: TGTGCCACCAGCAGAGATTCAGTCTCCTACGAGCAGTACTTC
cdr3_aa: CATSRDSVSYEQYF
d_call: -
v_call: TRBV15
j_call: TRBJ2-7
clone_size: once

cdr3_nt: TGCGCCAGCAGCTTGGCTGGGGGCGGGACAGATACGCAGTATTTT
cdr3_aa: CASSLAGGGTDTQYF
d_call: -
v_call: TRBV5-1
j_call: TRBJ2-3
clone_size: -

cdr3_nt: TGTGCCAGCAGTTACTCGGCCCCTAGCTCTGGAAACACCATATATTTT
cdr3_aa: CASSYSAPSSGNTIYF
d_call: -
v_call: TRBV6-5
j_call: TRBJ1-3
clone_size: once

cdr3_nt: TGTGCCAGCAGGACCCCCGGTCCGGACTTATCGCCAGTCCACAATGAGCAGTTCTTC
cdr3_aa: CASRTPGPDLSPVHNEQFF
d_call: -
v_call: TRBV11-2
j_call: TRBJ2-1
clone_size: -

cdr3_nt: TGTGCCAGCAGAGGGACAGGCTTTGTATCAGAAGCTTTCTTT
cdr3_aa: CASRGTGFVSEAFF
d_call: TRBD1
v_call: TRBV2
j_call: TRBJ1-1
clone_size: once